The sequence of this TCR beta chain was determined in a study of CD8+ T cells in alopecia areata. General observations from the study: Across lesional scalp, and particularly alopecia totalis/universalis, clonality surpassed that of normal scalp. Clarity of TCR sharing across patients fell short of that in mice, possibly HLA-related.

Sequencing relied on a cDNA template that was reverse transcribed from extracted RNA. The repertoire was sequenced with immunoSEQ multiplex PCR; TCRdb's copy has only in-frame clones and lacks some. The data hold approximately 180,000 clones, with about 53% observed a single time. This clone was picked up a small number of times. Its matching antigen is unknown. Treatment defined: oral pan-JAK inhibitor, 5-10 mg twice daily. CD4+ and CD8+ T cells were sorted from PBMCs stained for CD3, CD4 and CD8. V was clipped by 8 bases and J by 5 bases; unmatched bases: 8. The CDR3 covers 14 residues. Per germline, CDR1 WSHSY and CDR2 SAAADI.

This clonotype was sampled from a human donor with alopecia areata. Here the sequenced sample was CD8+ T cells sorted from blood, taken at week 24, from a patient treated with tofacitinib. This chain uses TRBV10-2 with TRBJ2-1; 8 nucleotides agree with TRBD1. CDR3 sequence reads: CASEAGGLDNEQFF. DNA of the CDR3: TGCGCCAGCGAGGCAGGGGGCCTCGACAATGAGCAGTTCTTC.